These T cell receptor beta chains were read from a single sample in a study of shared clonotypes between healthy human individuals. Here immunoSEQ multiplex PCR was the method, and the copy in TCRdb shows in-frame clones only, minus some. Of a few million clones listed, around nine tenths are singletons. Sequencing used naive CD4+ T cells sorted from blood. The origin of the receptors is a man younger than 35 in good health. Each CDR3 is given with its conserved first and last residue. The D gene is left open where the match is weak. Clone size is not always given. Where it is, it says once, few, many or a class for expanded clones.

v_gene	d_gene	j_gene	abundance	CDR3aa	CDR3nt
TRBV5-5	NA	TRBJ1-5	NA	CASSLDRVQPQHF	TGTGCCAGCAGCTTGGACAGGGTTCAGCCCCAGCATTTT
TRBV30	NA	TRBJ1-1	NA	CAWSVGRNTEAFF	TGTGCCTGGAGTGTGGGCAGGAACACTGAAGCTTTCTTT
TRBV7-9	TRBD1	TRBJ2-3	NA	CASSLKPGTGGADTQYF	TGTGCCAGCAGCTTGAAACCCGGGACAGGGGGAGCAGATACGCAGTATTTT
TRBV7-3	NA	TRBJ2-1	NA	CASSFGGMGEQFF	TGTGCCAGCAGCTTTGGTGGGATGGGTGAGCAGTTCTTC
TRBV11-2	TRBD2	TRBJ2-7	NA	CASSLGRAGGHEQYF	TGTGCCAGCAGCTTAGGAAGAGCGGGAGGCCACGAGCAGTACTTC
TRBV5-4	NA	TRBJ1-6	NA	CASSPPPDEGSPLHF	TGTGCCAGCAGCCCCCCCCCAGACGAGGGCTCACCCCTCCACTTT
TRBV7-3	TRBD2	TRBJ2-1	NA	CASSLAGASYNEQFF	TGTGCCAGCAGTCTAGCGGGGGCCTCATACAATGAGCAGTTCTTC
TRBV5-5	NA	TRBJ2-1	NA	CASSLEAPMINEQFF	TGTGCCAGCAGCTTGGAAGCCCCTATGATCAATGAGCAGTTCTTC
TRBV2	TRBD2	TRBJ2-5	NA	CASRWTSGGPAQETQYF	TGTGCCAGCAGGTGGACTAGCGGGGGGCCAGCCCAAGAGACCCAGTACTTC
TRBV27	NA	TRBJ1-2	NA	CASTNALNYGYTF	TGTGCCAGTACCAACGCACTGAACTATGGCTACACCTTC
TRBV7-8	NA	TRBJ1-5	NA	CASSSEARTNNQPQHF	TGTGCCAGCAGCTCAGAAGCGCGGACAAATAATCAGCCCCAGCATTTT
TRBV15	NA	TRBJ2-7	NA	CATSRESGPYEQYF	TGTGCCACCAGCAGAGAATCAGGGCCCTACGAGCAGTACTTC
TRBV7-2	TRBD1	TRBJ2-7	NA	CASSLGYGTVSYEQYF	TGTGCCAGCAGCTTAGGATACGGGACAGTTTCCTACGAGCAGTACTTC
TRBV6-1	NA	TRBJ1-1	NA	CASSTGLGMNTEAFF	TGTGCCAGCAGTACAGGGTTGGGGATGAACACTGAAGCTTTCTTT
TRBV2	NA	TRBJ1-2	NA	CASSDGRGYTF	TGTGCCAGCAGTGATGGGAGGGGCTACACCTTC
TRBV28	TRBD1	TRBJ2-1	NA	CASSLKGLTGGGNEQFF	TGTGCCAGCAGCCTTAAGGGTCTTACAGGGGGAGGCAATGAGCAGTTCTTC
TRBV30	NA	TRBJ2-7	NA	CAWSARDEQYF	TGTGCCTGGAGTGCCAGGGACGAGCAGTACTTC
TRBV9	NA	TRBJ2-1	NA	CASSVAGTQAYNEQFF	TGTGCCAGCAGCGTAGCGGGGACACAGGCCTACAATGAGCAGTTCTTC
TRBV5-1	TRBD2	TRBJ2-2	NA	CASRARTSGGLNTGELFF	TGCGCCAGCCGAGCCAGGACTAGCGGGGGCCTGAACACCGGGGAGCTGTTTTTT
TRBV5-4	NA	TRBJ1-1	once	CASSSAGAMNTEAFF	TGTGCCAGCAGTTCTGCAGGGGCCATGAACACTGAAGCTTTCTTT
TRBV6-6	TRBD1	TRBJ2-7	NA	CASSYPGQGEYEQYF	TGTGCCAGCAGTTACCCTGGACAGGGCGAGTACGAGCAGTACTTC
TRBV5-1	TRBD2	TRBJ2-1	NA	CASIGLAGGNEQFF	TGCGCCAGCATCGGACTAGCGGGAGGCAATGAGCAGTTCTTC
TRBV28	NA	TRBJ2-1	once	CASSGVETAYNEQFF	TGTGCCAGCAGTGGAGTGGAGACAGCGTACAATGAGCAGTTCTTC